What follows describes a single T cell receptor beta chain. In its sample, this clone was seen many times. Its antigen is still unknown. The input lacks base qualities; no much larger clone sits a single base away. CD8 naive samples were obtained by positive selection for CCR7 among CD45RO-negative cells, yielding a CD45RA+CCR7+ population from which TemRA cells were excluded. The donors were healthy, HIV-negative adults with no recently reported acute infections or vaccinations. Every donor was a Caucasian adult residing in Nashville, Tennessee, USA. After blood collection by leukapheresis, PBMCs were isolated using Ficoll-Histopaque density gradient centrifugation and then cryopreserved in the vapor phase of liquid nitrogen. Analytical flow cytometry was used to check the purity and quantity of every magnetically sorted T cell population. Genomic DNA was isolated from each sorted fraction and quantified by UV absorbance on a Nanodrop 2000c.

This specimen comes from a study of shared clonotypes between healthy human individuals (dated by TCRdb to about 2020). Concerning the study at large: A few men and a couple of women, aged 18 to 49 years, made up the cohort. The study deeply sequenced blood TCR repertoires of several healthy adults to estimate repertoire size and the extent of clonotype sharing between individuals. Each donor's leukapheresis produced roughly between roughly 0.85 and 9.5 billion PBMCs. Per donor, three plates each were used for CD4 naive and CD4 memory, two for CD8 naive, and one for CD8 memory. To increase sequencing depth and limit assay-specific biases, TCR repertoire library preparation and sequencing were carried out by different laboratories using diverse techniques.

TCR CDR3 regions were amplified from genomic DNA by multiplex PCR using the deep immunoSEQ assay. Extracted genomic DNA from each cell subset was distributed evenly across all wells of several immunoSEQ 96-well plates, and each plate was treated as a replicate. Each replicate PCR for sorted subsets received around 200 ng genomic DNA, equal to about 30,000 T cell genomes. The purified libraries were quantified using a Qubit 3.0 fluorometer, sized with a Bioanalyzer 2100, and then quantified again using the KAPA Library Quantification kit. A separate single-read 150-cycle Illumina NextSeq 550 flow cell was used to sequence each immunoSEQ 96-well plate. The paper's data handling went like this. Because only junctional sequences without quality scores were contained in the immunoSEQ output, filtering matching that applied to full-length reads could not be performed. To assign V/J genes and CDR3, sequences were annotated against IMGT germline references using PyIR, a Python wrapper for IgBLAST v1.9. Any read was removed if the V/J assignment was weak (E-value above 1e-6), the CDR3 was missing, or the read contained stop codons, out-of-frame junctions, or ambiguous translated residues. V3J clonotypes were defined as sequences sharing the same inferred V gene, J gene, and CDR3 amino acid sequence. Percentage overlap between repertoires was computed as shared unique clonotypes divided by the size of the smaller repertoire. Repertoire richness was assessed with RTK rarefaction, the Chao1 estimator, and Recon v2.1 estimates of unobserved clonotypes. Generation probabilities for all TCRbeta clonotypes obtained by the gDNA method from a handful of donors were computed using OLGA. TCRdb retrieved this table from immuneACCESS and kept in-frame rearrangements only. Not all clones are present; in checked studies, unresolved V genes account for under half, and no reason is known for the remainder. For V, J and clone size, that table is used; D and trimming come from the DNA. In this sample the table shows around 700,000 clones, roughly 94% of which occur a single time. The ten largest clones take up approximately 24% of the sample.

The CDR3 has 15 amino acids, counting the end cysteine and phenylalanine. Solely the CDR3 DNA is kept, with 45 bases framed from the first base. V has 2 bases trimmed and J has 3 bases trimmed; junction bases matching no gene number 7. Based on the germline V gene, the CDR1 and CDR2 sequences are SGHVS and FQNEAQ. Results the study describes overall, beyond this receptor: Naive subsets generally had larger estimated clonotype richness than memory subsets did. Higher generation probabilities were observed for clonotypes shared by all four sorted-subset donors than for non-shared clonotypes. Because the study included only a small number of donors, the genetic and exposure-history diversity represented was limited. Pairwise subsampling led to the expectation that sequencing depth would affect the degree of clonotype sharing among donors. Sampling was limited to blood, and TCR repertoires in tissue likely differ from TCR repertoires in blood. Incomplete sequencing was indicated by rarefaction of sorted-subset datasets, despite the large sequencing depth. Sharing across four donors was observed for approximately 5% of naive CD4, less than 4% of naive CD8, 2.3% of memory CD4, and around 0.4% of memory CD8 clonotypes.

The sample taken for sequencing was naive CD8+ T cells sorted from blood. The meaning of the sample's cell subset or site label: CD45RA+CCR7+. This TCR was recovered from a man younger than 40 in good health. The chain employs TRBV7-8 and TRBJ2-7; 7 central nucleotides agree with TRBD1. Here the CDR3 is given as CASSLPPGQVYEQYF. The sequenced DNA: TGTGCCAGCAGCTTACCACCAGGACAGGTCTACGAGCAGTACTTC.